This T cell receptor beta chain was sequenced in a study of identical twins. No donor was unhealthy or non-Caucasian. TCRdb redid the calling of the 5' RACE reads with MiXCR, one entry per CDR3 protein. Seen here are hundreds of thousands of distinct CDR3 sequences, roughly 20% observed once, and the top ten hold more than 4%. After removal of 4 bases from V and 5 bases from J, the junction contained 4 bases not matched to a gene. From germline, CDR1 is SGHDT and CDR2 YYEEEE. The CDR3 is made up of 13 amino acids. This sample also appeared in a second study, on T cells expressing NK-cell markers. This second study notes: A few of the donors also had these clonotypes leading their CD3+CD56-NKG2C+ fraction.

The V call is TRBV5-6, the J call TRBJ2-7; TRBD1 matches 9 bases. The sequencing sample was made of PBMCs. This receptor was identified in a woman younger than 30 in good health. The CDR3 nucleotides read TGTGCCAGCAGCCGGGACAGGGTTAACGAGCAGTACTTC. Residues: CASSRDRVNEQYF.